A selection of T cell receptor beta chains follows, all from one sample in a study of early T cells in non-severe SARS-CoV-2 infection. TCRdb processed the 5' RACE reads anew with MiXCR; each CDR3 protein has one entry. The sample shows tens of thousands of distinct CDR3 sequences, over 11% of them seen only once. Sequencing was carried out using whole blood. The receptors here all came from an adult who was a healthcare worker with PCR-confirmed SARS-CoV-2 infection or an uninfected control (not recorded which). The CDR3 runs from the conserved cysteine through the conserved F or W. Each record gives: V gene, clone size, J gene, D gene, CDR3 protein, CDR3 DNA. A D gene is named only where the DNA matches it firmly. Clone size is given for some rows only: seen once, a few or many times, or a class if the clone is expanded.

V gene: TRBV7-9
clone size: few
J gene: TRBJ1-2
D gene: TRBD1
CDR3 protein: CASSLSEAGGPINYGYTF
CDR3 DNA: TGTGCCAGCAGCTTATCGGAGGCAGGGGGCCCGATTAACTATGGCTACACCTTC

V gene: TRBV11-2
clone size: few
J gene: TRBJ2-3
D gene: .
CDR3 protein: CASSLGVPQYF
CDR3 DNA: TGTGCCAGCAGCTTAGGAGTGCCGCAGTATTTT

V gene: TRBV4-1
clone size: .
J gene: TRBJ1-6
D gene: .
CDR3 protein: CASSQDPSSPLHF
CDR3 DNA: TGCGCCAGCAGCCAAGATCCCAGTTCACCCCTCCACTTT

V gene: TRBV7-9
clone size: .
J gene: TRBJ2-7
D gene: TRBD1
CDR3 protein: CASSPTGVQSYEQYF
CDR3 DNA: TGTGCCAGCAGCCCGACAGGGGTCCAATCCTACGAGCAGTACTTC

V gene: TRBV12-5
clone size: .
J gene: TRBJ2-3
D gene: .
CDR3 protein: CASGLALDTQYF
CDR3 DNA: TGTGCTAGTGGTTTGGCTTTGGATACGCAGTATTTT

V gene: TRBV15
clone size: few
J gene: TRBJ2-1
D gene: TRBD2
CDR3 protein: CATRTSAQKEQFF
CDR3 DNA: TGTGCCACTAGGACTAGCGCCCAAAAGGAGCAGTTCTTC

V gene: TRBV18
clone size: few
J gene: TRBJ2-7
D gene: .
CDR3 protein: CASSPELFYEQYF
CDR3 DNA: TGTGCCAGCTCACCAGAACTGTTCTACGAGCAGTACTTC

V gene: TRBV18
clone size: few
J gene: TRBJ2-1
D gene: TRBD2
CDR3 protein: CASSPPGLAGRGEQFF
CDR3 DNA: TGTGCCAGCTCACCGCCGGGACTAGCGGGTAGGGGTGAGCAGTTCTTC

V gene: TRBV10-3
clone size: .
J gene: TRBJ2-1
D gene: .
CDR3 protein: CAISDTSSYNVQFF
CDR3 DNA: TGTGCCATCAGTGACACGAGCTCCTACAATGTGCAGTTCTTC

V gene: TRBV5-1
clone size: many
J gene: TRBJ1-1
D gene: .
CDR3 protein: CASSLERGYTEAFF
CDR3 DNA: TGCGCCAGCAGCTTGGAAAGGGGGTACACTGAAGCTTTCTTT

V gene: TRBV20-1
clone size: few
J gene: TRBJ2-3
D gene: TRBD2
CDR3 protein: CSAPPAGADTDTQYF
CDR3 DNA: TGCAGTGCTCCCCCAGCGGGAGCCGACACAGATACGCAGTATTTT

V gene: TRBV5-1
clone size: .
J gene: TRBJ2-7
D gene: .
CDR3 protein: CASSSPPYEQYF
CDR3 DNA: TGCGCCAGCAGCTCCCCTCCCTACGAGCAGTACTTC

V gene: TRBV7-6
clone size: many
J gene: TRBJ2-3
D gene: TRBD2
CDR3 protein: CASSLAGGSSDTQYF
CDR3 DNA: TGTGCCAGCAGCTTAGCGGGCGGGAGTTCAGATACGCAGTATTTT

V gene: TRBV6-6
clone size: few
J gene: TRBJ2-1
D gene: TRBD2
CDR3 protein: CASSYGTSGGNEQFF
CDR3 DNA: TGTGCCAGCAGTTACGGGACTAGCGGGGGTAATGAGCAGTTCTTC

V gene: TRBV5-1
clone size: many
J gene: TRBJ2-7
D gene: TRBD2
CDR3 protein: CASSSGRAYAGQYF
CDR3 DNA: TGCGCCAGCAGTAGCGGGAGAGCCTACGCAGGGCAGTACTTC

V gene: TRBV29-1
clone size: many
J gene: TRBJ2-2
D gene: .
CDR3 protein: CSVSGLGELFF
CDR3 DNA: TGCAGCGTTTCGGGCTTAGGGGAGCTGTTTTTT

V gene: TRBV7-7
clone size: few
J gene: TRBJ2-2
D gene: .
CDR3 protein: CASSFLAMYRHGELFF
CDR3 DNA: TGTGCTAGCAGCTTCTTAGCGATGTACCGGCACGGGGAGCTGTTTTTT

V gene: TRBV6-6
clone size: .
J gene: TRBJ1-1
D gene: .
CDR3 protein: CASSFWGPDEAFF
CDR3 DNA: TGTGCCAGCAGTTTCTGGGGCCCCGATGAAGCTTTCTTT

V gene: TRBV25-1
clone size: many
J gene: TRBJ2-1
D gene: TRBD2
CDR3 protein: CASSEHGTIAGEQFF
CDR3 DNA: TGTGCCAGCAGTGAACATGGGACTATTGCGGGCGAGCAGTTCTTC

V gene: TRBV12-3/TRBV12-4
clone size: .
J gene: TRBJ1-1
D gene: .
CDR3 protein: CASSAVYQAFF
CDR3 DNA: TGTGCCAGCAGCGCAGTTTATCAGGCTTTCTTT

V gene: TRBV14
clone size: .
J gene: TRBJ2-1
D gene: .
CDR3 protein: CASSLGLYNEQFF
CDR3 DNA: TGTGCCAGCAGCTTAGGACTGTACAATGAGCAGTTCTTC

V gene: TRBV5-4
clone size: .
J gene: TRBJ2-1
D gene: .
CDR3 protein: CASSWDSFLKNEQFF
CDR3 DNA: TGTGCCAGCAGCTGGGACTCCTTTTTAAAAAATGAGCAGTTCTTC

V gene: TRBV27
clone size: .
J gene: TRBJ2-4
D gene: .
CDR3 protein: CASSSQRGIQYF
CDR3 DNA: TGTGCCAGCAGCTCACAAAGGGGCATTCAGTACTTC

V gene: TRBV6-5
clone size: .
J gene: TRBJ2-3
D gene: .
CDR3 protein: CASSYTLTDTQYF
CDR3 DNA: TGTGCCAGCAGTTACACCCTCACAGATACGCAGTATTTT

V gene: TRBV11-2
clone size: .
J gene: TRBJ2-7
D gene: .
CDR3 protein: CASSSSGGHTYEQYF
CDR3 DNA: TGTGCCAGCAGCTCCTCAGGGGGGCACACCTACGAGCAGTACTTC

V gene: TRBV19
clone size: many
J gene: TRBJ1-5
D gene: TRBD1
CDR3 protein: CASSRQGTAGQPQHF
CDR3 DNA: TGTGCCAGTAGTAGACAGGGGACGGCGGGACAGCCCCAGCATTTT

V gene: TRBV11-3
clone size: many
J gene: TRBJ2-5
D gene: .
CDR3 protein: CASSFGGGQETQYF
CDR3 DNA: TGTGCCAGCAGCTTCGGAGGGGGGCAAGAGACCCAGTACTTC

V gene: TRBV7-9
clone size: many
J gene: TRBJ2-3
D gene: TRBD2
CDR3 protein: CASSLGTSGGFDTQYF
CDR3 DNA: TGTGCCAGCAGCTTAGGGACTAGCGGGGGATTTGATACGCAGTATTTT

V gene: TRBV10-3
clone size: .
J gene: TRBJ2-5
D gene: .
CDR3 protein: CAISESKETQYF
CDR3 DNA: TGTGCCATCAGTGAGTCGAAAGAGACCCAGTACTTC

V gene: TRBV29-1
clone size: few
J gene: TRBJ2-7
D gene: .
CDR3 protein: CSAREMGYEQYF
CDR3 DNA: TGCAGCGCCCGGGAGATGGGCTACGAGCAGTACTTC

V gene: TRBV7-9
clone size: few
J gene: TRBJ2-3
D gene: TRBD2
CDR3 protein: CASSLPASGALSTDTQYF
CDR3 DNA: TGTGCCAGCAGCTTACCGGCTAGCGGGGCCCTTAGCACAGATACGCAGTATTTT

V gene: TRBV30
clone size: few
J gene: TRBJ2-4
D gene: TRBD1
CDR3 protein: CAWSETGGLIQYF
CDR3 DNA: TGTGCCTGGAGTGAGACAGGGGGGCTCATTCAGTACTTC

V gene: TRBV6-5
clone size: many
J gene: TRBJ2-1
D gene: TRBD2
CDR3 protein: CASSYTGGGSYNEQFF
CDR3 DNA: TGTGCCAGCAGTTACACTGGCGGGGGGTCCTACAATGAGCAGTTCTTC

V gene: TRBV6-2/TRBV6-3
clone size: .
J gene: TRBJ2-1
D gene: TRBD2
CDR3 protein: CASSTPHKREGRGNEQFF
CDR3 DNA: TGTGCCAGCAGTACACCACATAAGCGGGAGGGCCGTGGAAATGAGCAGTTCTTC

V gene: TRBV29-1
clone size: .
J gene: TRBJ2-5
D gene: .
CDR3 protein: CSVEGLGMETQYF
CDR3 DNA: TGCAGCGTTGAGGGACTGGGAATGGAGACCCAGTACTTC

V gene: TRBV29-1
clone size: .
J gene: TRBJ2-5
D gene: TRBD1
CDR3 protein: CSTRDRVSETQYF
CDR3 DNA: TGCAGCACCCGGGACAGGGTTTCGGAGACCCAGTACTTC

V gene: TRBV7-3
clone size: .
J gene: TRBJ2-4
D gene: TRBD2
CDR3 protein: CASSSSGLAGDIQYF
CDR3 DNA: TGTGCCAGCAGTTCCTCTGGGCTAGCGGGGGACATTCAGTACTTC

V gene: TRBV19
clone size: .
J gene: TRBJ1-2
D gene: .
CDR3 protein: CASSITRAGYIYGYTF
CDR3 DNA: TGTGCCAGTAGTATTACCCGCGCCGGGTATATCTATGGCTACACCTTC

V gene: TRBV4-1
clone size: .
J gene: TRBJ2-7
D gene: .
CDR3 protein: CASSQGTTYEQYF
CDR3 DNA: TGCGCCAGCAGCCAAGGAACTACCTACGAGCAGTACTTC

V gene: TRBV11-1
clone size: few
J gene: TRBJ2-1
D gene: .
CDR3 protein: CASSPDPPGYYNEQFF
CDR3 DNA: TGTGCCAGCAGCCCCGACCCACCCGGTTACTACAATGAGCAGTTCTTC

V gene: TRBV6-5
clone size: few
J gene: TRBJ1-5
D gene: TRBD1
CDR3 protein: CASSENTGTGVRGQPQHF
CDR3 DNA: TGTGCCAGCAGTGAAAACACCGGGACAGGGGTTAGAGGTCAGCCCCAGCATTTT

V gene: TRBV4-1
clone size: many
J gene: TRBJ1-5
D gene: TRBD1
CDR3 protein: CASSQDNRGSNQPQHF
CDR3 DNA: TGCGCCAGCAGCCAAGACAACAGGGGAAGCAATCAGCCCCAGCATTTT

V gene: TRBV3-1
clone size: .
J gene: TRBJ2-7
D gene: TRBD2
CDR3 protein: CASGLAGAAEQYF
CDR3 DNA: TGTGCCAGCGGACTAGCGGGAGCTGCCGAGCAGTACTTC

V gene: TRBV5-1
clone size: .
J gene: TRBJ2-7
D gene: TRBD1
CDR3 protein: CVSSPGGQGALEQYF
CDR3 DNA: TGCGTCAGCAGCCCAGGAGGACAGGGTGCTTTGGAGCAGTACTTC

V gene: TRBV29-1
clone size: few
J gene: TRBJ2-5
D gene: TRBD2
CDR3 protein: CSVLAGSQETQYF
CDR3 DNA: TGCAGCGTACTAGCGGGGAGCCAAGAGACCCAGTACTTC

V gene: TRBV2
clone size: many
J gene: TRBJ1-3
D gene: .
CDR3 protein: CASSARPVFYSGNTIYF
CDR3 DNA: TGTGCCAGCAGTGCCCGACCGGTGTTTTACTCTGGAAACACCATATATTTT

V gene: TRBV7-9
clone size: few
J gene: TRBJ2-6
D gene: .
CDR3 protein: CASTPSSGANVLTF
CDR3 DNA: TGTGCCAGCACCCCTAGCTCTGGGGCCAACGTCCTGACTTTC

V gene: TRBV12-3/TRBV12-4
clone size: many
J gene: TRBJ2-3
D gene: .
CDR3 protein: CAIQTAGTGTQYF
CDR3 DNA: TGTGCCATCCAGACCGCCGGTACCGGTACGCAGTATTTT

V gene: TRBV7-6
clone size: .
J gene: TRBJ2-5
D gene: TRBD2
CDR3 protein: CASSSGLAGGVGGTQYF
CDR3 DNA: TGTGCCAGCAGCTCAGGACTAGCGGGGGGGGTTGGCGGGACCCAGTACTTC

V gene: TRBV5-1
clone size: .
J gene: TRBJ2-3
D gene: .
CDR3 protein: CASSLVGKGTDTQYF
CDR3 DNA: TGCGCCAGCAGCTTGGTAGGGAAGGGCACAGATACGCAGTATTTT

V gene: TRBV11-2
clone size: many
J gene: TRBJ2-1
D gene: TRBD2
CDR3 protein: CASSLRGRGTSGRSEQFF
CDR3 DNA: TGTGCCAGCAGCTTAAGGGGGCGGGGGACTAGCGGGAGAAGTGAGCAGTTCTTC

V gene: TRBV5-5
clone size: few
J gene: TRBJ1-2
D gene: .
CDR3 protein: CASRGGSALTNYGYTF
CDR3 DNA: TGTGCCAGCAGGGGGGGTTCAGCCCTAACTAACTATGGCTACACCTTC

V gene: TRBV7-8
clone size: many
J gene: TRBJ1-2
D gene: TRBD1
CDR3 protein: CASSAGQRNYGYTF
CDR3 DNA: TGTGCCAGCAGCGCGGGACAGAGGAACTATGGCTACACCTTC

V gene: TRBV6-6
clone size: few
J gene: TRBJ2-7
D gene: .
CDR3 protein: CASSYGGTYEQYF
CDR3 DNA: TGTGCCAGCAGTTACGGTGGTACCTACGAGCAGTACTTC